The T cell receptor (beta chain) under discussion was sequenced for a study of blood T cell repertoires in COVID-19. Assay used: immunoSEQ multiplex PCR; TCRdb lists only in-frame clones, some missing. The sample shows fewer than 85,000 clones, more than 70% of them seen only once. CDR1 and CDR2 (germline): LGHDT, YNNKEL (reference sequence). The CDR3 totals 18 residues. V gave up 4 bases and J gave up 4 bases; unmatched junction bases: 15. The source is a man older than 75 with acute or convalescent COVID-19. Material for sequencing was peripheral blood. The gene calls are TRBV3-1 (or the pseudogene TRBV3-2) and TRBJ2-2; 7 nucleotides align to TRBD2. The CDR3 loop is CASSPDLGLPPGTGELFF. CDR3 nucleotides: TGTGCCAGCAGCCCCGACCTGGGACTACCGCCCGGCACCGGGGAGCTGTTTTTT.